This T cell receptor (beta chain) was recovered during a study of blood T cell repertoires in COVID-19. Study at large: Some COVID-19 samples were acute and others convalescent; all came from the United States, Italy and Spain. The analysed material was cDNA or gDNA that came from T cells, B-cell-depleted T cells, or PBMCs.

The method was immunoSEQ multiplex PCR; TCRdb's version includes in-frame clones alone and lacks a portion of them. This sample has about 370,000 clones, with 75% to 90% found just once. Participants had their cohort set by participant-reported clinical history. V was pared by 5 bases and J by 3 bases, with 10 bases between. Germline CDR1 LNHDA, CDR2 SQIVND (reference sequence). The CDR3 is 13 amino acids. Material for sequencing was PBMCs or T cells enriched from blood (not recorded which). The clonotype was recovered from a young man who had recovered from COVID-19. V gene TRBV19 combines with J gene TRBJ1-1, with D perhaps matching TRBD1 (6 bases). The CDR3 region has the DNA TGTGCCAGTAGTTGGAACAGGGACACTGAAGCTTTCTTT. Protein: CASSWNRDTEAFF.